This T cell receptor beta chain appears in the sequencing data of a study of CXCR3-negative and CXCR3-positive naive CD8 T cells. The naive CD8+ gate required CD45RO-CCR7+CD27+CD95- phenotype. The germline V gene encodes CDR1 DFQATT and CDR2 SNEGSKA (reference sequence). This CDR3 region has 15 residues. Findings of the study overall: Both naive subsets, CXCR3-negative and CXCR3-positive, displayed similar TRBV-TRBJ usage, unlike memory cells.

As to this clonotype: Its antigen is not known.

UMI labels and 5' RACE were used to prepare the TRB cDNA libraries. From the 5' RACE reads, TCRdb lists one entry per CDR3 protein and no DNA. There are fewer than 80,000 distinct CDR3 sequences in the sample, with approximately 4.5% held by the top ten. The sequence came from a human donor in good health. Some clones in this sample may be carry-over from other donors' samples. The specimen was naive CXCR3- CD8+ T cells from blood. Subset indicated: CD45RO-CCR7+CD27+CD95- naive CD8+ T cells lacking CXCR3 (TNR3-). The chain joins TRBV20-1 to TRBJ2-3; TCRdb calls TRBD2, which cannot be checked without DNA. CDR3 in amino acids: CSARTSGYSLDTQYF.